The clone carrying this T cell receptor (beta chain) was observed a few times. Every patient relapsed after autologous stem cell transplantation, and brentuximab vedotin exposure varied. Trimming removed 5 bases from V and 4 bases from J, with 19 bases in between. This CDR3 has 16 amino acids. Per the germline V gene, CDR1 is SEHNR and CDR2 is FQNEAQ (reference sequence). The data were produced by immunoSEQ multiplex PCR, yet TCRdb's version contains in-frame clones alone and is incomplete. Here the sample spans around 6,300 clones, roughly 80% being singletons. This entry belongs to a study of PD-1 blockade in classical Hodgkin lymphoma.

This sequence joins TRBV7-9 and TRBJ2-3, with a possible D match to TRBD2 (5 bases). The TCR was taken from a human donor with classical Hodgkin lymphoma. The source material was peripheral blood mononuclear cells (PBMCs), sampled at baseline. CDR3 loop: CASSTLGGSPSDTQYF. For the CDR3, the DNA is TGTGCCAGCAGCACCCTTGGCGGGTCCCCCTCAGATACGCAGTATTTT. The full variable domain, rest sourced from reference TRBV7-9 and TRBJ2-3, is DTGVSQNPRHKITKRGQNVTFRCDPISEHNRLYWYRQTLGQGPEFLTYFQNEAQLEKSRLLSDRFSAERPKGSFSTLEIQRTEQGDSAMYLCASSTLGGSPSDTQYFGPGTRLTVL.